Shown below are 7 T cell receptor beta chains from a single sample sequenced in a study of PD-L1 blockade in urothelial cancer. Described time point: pretreatment peripheral blood. Some clones are missing from TCRdb's copy, which holds only in-frame ones; the method was immunoSEQ multiplex PCR. The data show 70,000 to 85,000 clones, 85% to 90% seen once. The sample consisted of PBMCs, taken around atezolizumab (anti-PD-L1) treatment. These receptors originate from a man aged 65 to 79 with urothelial cancer.

The chain employs TRBV2 and TRBJ2-3; TRBD1 aligns across 9 bases. Germline values: CDR1 SNHLY, CDR2 FYNNEI. V was clipped by 6 bases and J by 10 bases; unmatched bases: 8. The CDR3 runs to 13 residues. The CDR3 coding sequence is TGTGCCAGCAGCGCGACAGGGGGGACGGCGCAGTATTTT. Its protein product is CASSATGGTAQYF. Drawing the rest from reference TRBV2 and TRBJ2-3, the complete variable domain is EPEVTQTPSHQVTQMGQEVILRCVPISNHLYFYWYRQILGQKVEFLVSFYNNEISEKSEIFDDQFSVERPDGSNFTLKIRSTKLEDSAMYFCASSATGGTAQYFGPGTRLTVL.

The chain couples TRBV21-1 to TRBJ2-1; the tabulated D call, TRBD1, remains unverified against the DNA. TRBV21-1 is marked as a pseudogene. The CDR3 is made up of 15 amino acids. The CDR3 sequence is CASSKEGAWHNEQFF. The CDR3 DNA reads TGTGCCAGCAGCAAAGAGGGGGCTTGGCACAATGAGCAGTTCTTC.

This sequence joins TRBV13 and TRBJ2-7, with 7 bases that match TRBD1. The CDR3 spans 14 residues. Germline loops: CDR1 PRHDT, CDR2 FYEKMQ (reference sequence). V was clipped by 5 bases and J by 3 bases; unmatched bases: 7. This chain's CDR3 is CASSLGTDNYEQYF. The CDR3 DNA sequence: TGTGCCAGCAGCCTGGGGACAGATAACTACGAGCAGTACTTC.

The rearrangement joins TRBV19 to TRBJ2-5; no clear D. The CDR3 is made up of 14 amino acids. V dropped 1 base and J dropped 0 bases, with 6 bases sitting between them. Per the germline V gene, CDR1 is LNHDA and CDR2 is SQIVND (reference sequence). The CDR3 loop is CASSIGQNQETQYF. The CDR3 region has the DNA TGTGCCAGTAGTATAGGTCAGAACCAAGAGACCCAGTACTTC.

The chain recombines TRBV5-6 with TRBJ2-7, with 12 bases that match TRBD2. V shed 4 bases, J shed 3 bases, and the junction held 5 bases outside the gene matches. The CDR3 sequence is 15 residues long. The germline gives CDR1 SGHDT, CDR2 YYEEEE. The CDR3 here is CASSPGLAGGYEQYF. The CDR3 nucleotides are TGTGCCAGCAGCCCGGGACTAGCGGGTGGCTACGAGCAGTACTTC.

The rearrangement joins TRBV7-9 to TRBJ2-7; no firm D call. V gave up 5 bases and J gave up 4 bases, with 6 bases separating them. Per the germline V gene, CDR1 is SEHNR and CDR2 is FQNEAQ (reference sequence). There are 11 residues in the CDR3. This CDR3 is CASSPLYEQYF. CDR3 DNA: TGTGCCAGCAGCCCCCTTTACGAGCAGTACTTC.

The rearrangement links TRBV4-1 to TRBJ2-7, with 10 bases matching TRBD2. The CDR3 has 19 residues. Germline CDR1 MGHRA, CDR2 YSYEKL. V lost 0 bases and J lost 3; bases outside the gene matches: 14. The CDR3 region has the DNA TGCGCCAGCAGCCAAGAAAAGGCCTCTATAGCGGGAGGATACTACGAGCAGTACTTC. It specifies CASSQEKASIAGGYYEQYF.